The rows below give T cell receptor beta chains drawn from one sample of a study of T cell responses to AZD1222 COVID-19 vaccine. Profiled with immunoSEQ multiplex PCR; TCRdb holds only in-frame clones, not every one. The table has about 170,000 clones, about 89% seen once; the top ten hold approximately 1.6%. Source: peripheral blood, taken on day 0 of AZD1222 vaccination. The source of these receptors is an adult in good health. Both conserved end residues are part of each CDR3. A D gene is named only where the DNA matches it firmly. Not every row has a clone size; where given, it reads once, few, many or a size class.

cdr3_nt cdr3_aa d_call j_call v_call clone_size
TGTGCCAGCAGCCCTCGGACAGGGGGAGATTCACCCCTCCACTTT CASSPRTGGDSPLHF TRBD1 TRBJ1-6 TRBV7-2 .
TGCGCCAGCAGCTACGGGACTAGCGAGCAGTACTTC CASSYGTSEQYF TRBD2 TRBJ2-7 TRBV5-1 .
TGTGCCAGCAGTTACCTCGAGGGGAATAATTCACCCCTCCACTTT CASSYLEGNNSPLHF . TRBJ1-6 TRBV6-5 .
TGTGCCAGCAGCTCAGGGGGGACAGTCTATGGCTACACCTTC CASSSGGTVYGYTF TRBD1 TRBJ1-2 TRBV7-2 .
TGTGCCAGCAGCTTAGACGGGACAGCTGGCGGGGAGCTGTTTTTT CASSLDGTAGGELFF TRBD1 TRBJ2-2 TRBV7-9 .
TGTGCCAGCAGCTTGATGAGGGGTGCAGGGGGCTTGACTGAAGCTTTCTTT CASSLMRGAGGLTEAFF TRBD1 TRBJ1-1 TRBV5-4 .
TGTGCCAGCAGTGGGCTTTTTACGGACAATTCACCCCTCCACTTT CASSGLFTDNSPLHF . TRBJ1-6 TRBV5-5 .
TGTGCCAGCAGTTTCGGCCTCTCCTACGAGCAGTACTTC CASSFGLSYEQYF . TRBJ2-7 TRBV28 .
TGTGCCAGCAGCCCCCGAGGGGGTGGTGAAAAACTGTTTTTT CASSPRGGGEKLFF . TRBJ1-4 TRBV7-9 .
TGTGCCAGCAGTCTTCAGGGTACAAACACTGAAGCTTTCTTT CASSLQGTNTEAFF . TRBJ1-1 TRBV6-5 .
TGTGCCAGCAGCCGGCTAGCGGTTAGCACAGATACGCAGTATTTT CASSRLAVSTDTQYF TRBD2 TRBJ2-3 TRBV14 .
TGCGCCAGCAGCTTGGCTTTCTCGGAGCAAGAGACCCAGTACTTC CASSLAFSEQETQYF . TRBJ2-5 TRBV5-1 .
TGTGCCAGCAGTTACTCGTTGGGGCTCGAAGCTTTCTTT CASSYSLGLEAFF . TRBJ1-1 TRBV6-2/TRBV6-3 .
TGTGCCAGCAGCTTAGGCGCCGGGACAGGGGGATCAGAGACCCAGTACTTC CASSLGAGTGGSETQYF TRBD1 TRBJ2-5 TRBV11-2 .
TGCGCCAGCACGCCGGCAGGGACCGCCGAGCAGTACTTC CASTPAGTAEQYF . TRBJ2-7 TRBV5-1 .
TGTGCCACCCGGCGCAGCATGAACACTGAAGCTTTCTTT CATRRSMNTEAFF . TRBJ1-1 TRBV24-1 .
TGTGCCAGCAGGAACCTCAATGAGCAGTTCTTC CASRNLNEQFF . TRBJ2-1 TRBV27 .
TGTGCCAGCAGATCTATCGGCGGGACAGGGGACTACGAGCAGTACTTC CASRSIGGTGDYEQYF TRBD1 TRBJ2-7 TRBV5-4 few
TGTGCCAGCCGCGAGGGGGGAACAAGCACAGATACGCAGTATTTT CASREGGTSTDTQYF . TRBJ2-3 TRBV18 .
TGTGCCAGCAGAAGACAGGGCCCAGATACGCAGTATTTT CASRRQGPDTQYF TRBD1 TRBJ2-3 TRBV2 .
TGCGCCAGCAGCTCGACCCAAGGGGGCTCTGGCTACACCTTC CASSSTQGGSGYTF TRBD1 TRBJ1-2 TRBV5-1 .
TGTGCCACCAGTGATTTGAGGGATACCTCCTACAATGAGCAGTTCTTC CATSDLRDTSYNEQFF . TRBJ2-1 TRBV24-1 .
TGTGCCAGCAGCGCCGGAGGGGGACAGGCAGAAAAACTGTTTTTT CASSAGGGQAEKLFF TRBD1 TRBJ1-4 TRBV9 .
TGCGCCAGCAGCTTGCCCACAGCTCGGGGACCTAGCACAGATACGCAGTATTTT CASSLPTARGPSTDTQYF . TRBJ2-3 TRBV5-1 .
TGTGCCAGTAGTATCACTGGACCGAACACTGAAGCTTTCTTT CASSITGPNTEAFF . TRBJ1-1 TRBV19 .
TGTGCCAGCAGCTTAGTAGCTAGCGGAGCCAAAAACATTCAGTACTTC CASSLVASGAKNIQYF TRBD2 TRBJ2-4 TRBV7-2 .
TGTGCCAGCAGCCAAAGGCTCGTTACAGGGGCAACTAATGAAAAACTGTTTTTT CASSQRLVTGATNEKLFF TRBD1 TRBJ1-4 TRBV3-1/TRBV3-2 .
TGCGCCAGCAGCTTGGAAGCTGGACAAGAGACCCAGTACTTC CASSLEAGQETQYF . TRBJ2-5 TRBV5-1 .
TGTGCCACCGGCGGCTACACCTTC CATGGYTF . TRBJ1-2 TRBV24-1 .
TGCGCCAGCAGCCCGACAGGGGGTGGAACTAATGAAAAACTGTTTTTT CASSPTGGGTNEKLFF TRBD1 TRBJ1-4 TRBV5-1 .
TGTGCCAGCAGCTTAACGGGACAGGGGGCTGAAGCTTTCTTT CASSLTGQGAEAFF TRBD1 TRBJ1-1 TRBV7-3 .
TGTGCCAGCAGTGATATGGCCCGCTGGCTGTTTTTT CASSDMARWLFF . TRBJ2-2 TRBV2 .
TGTGCCAGCAGCCAATATGACGCTCGCTATGGCTACACCTTC CASSQYDARYGYTF . TRBJ1-2 TRBV16 .
TGTGCCAGCACCTCAGGGTCTGGAAACACCATATATTTT CASTSGSGNTIYF . TRBJ1-3 TRBV6-5 .
TGTGCCAGCAGCTTAGGAGCTCAGCCCCAGCATTTT CASSLGAQPQHF . TRBJ1-5 TRBV7-9 once